The 14 T cell receptor beta chains below all came from one sample that was sequenced in a study of OX40 agonist ivuxolimab in advanced cancers. TCRdb keeps only in-frame clones here, not all; method: immunoSEQ multiplex PCR. The data show more than 65,000 clones, about 83% seen once. Material: CD4+ or CD8+ T cells sorted from blood, obtained in a trial of the OX40 agonist ivuxolimab. Receptors originate from an adult with an advanced solid tumor such as melanoma, head and neck, liver or kidney cancer.

The chain couples TRBV28 to TRBJ2-2; 7 bases align to TRBD1. CDR3 size: 15 residues. V gave up 4 bases and J gave up 2 bases; unmatched junction bases: 4. From germline, CDR1 is MDHEN and CDR2 SYDVKM. CDR3 sequence reads: CASSYRDRNTGELFF. The CDR3 nucleotides are TGTGCCAGCAGTTACCGGGACAGAAACACCGGGGAGCTGTTTTTT. The complete variable domain, with remaining parts taken from reference TRBV28 and TRBJ2-2, reads DVKVTQSSRYLVKRTGEKVFLECVQDMDHENMFWYRQDPGLGLRLIYFSYDVKMKEKGDIPEGYSVSREKKERFSLILESASTNQTSMYLCASSYRDRNTGELFFGEGSRLTVL.

CDR3 sequence reads: CASSLGGVMNTEAFF. The DNA for the CDR3 is TGTGCCAGCAGCCTAGGGGGGGTAATGAACACTGAAGCTTTCTTT. The chain recombines TRBV7-8 with TRBJ1-1, with D tentatively TRBD1 (6 bases). V lost 5 bases to trimming and J lost 0 bases, with 13 bases between them. The V gene's germline CDR1 is SGHVS and CDR2 FQNEAQ. The CDR3 is made up of 15 amino acids.

This clone was seen many times. The V and J genes are TRBV6-7 and TRBJ2-3, with 8 bases identical to TRBD1. TRBV6-7 counts as an open reading frame of uncertain function. This CDR3 has 18 amino acids. The trim removed 6 bases at V and 2 bases at J, leaving 16 bases unmatched. The CDR3 reads CASSRDRIFSNATDTQYF. CDR3 coding DNA: TGTGCCAGCAGCCGGGACAGGATTTTTTCGAATGCCACAGATACGCAGTATTTT.

The V and J genes are TRBV7-9 and TRBJ1-6, with D possibly being TRBD1 (6 bases). Germline CDR1 reads SEHNR; CDR2 reads FQNEAQ (reference sequence). The CDR3 consists of 15 residues. V was trimmed by 6 bases and J by 1 base, leaving 10 bases between them. Here the CDR3 DNA reads TGTGCCAGCAGTCAGGGGTGGTCCTATAATTCACCCCTCCACTTT. The encoded protein is CASSQGWSYNSPLHF.

The genes are TRBV6-5 and TRBJ1-2; tentatively, D is TRBD1 (6 bases). The CDR3 length is 14 residues. Germline CDR1 MNHEY, CDR2 SVGAGI. Trimming took off 2 bases at V and 8 bases at J, with 15 bases between the two ends. The CDR3: CASSYAPGADGYTF. The DNA for the CDR3 is TGTGCCAGCAGTTACGCACCGGGGGCGGACGGCTACACCTTC.

The chain joins TRBV6-5 to TRBJ2-7; 8 nucleotides match TRBD1. The V gene's germline CDR1 is MNHEY and CDR2 SVGAGI. V dropped 2 bases and J dropped 0; count of bases not matched to a gene: 3. The CDR3 runs to 15 residues. The CDR3 DNA reads as TGTGCCAGCAGTTACCGGACAGGGATCTCCTACGAGCAGTACTTC. Amino acids: CASSYRTGISYEQYF.

CDR3 DNA: TGCGCCAGCAGTCAATTTTGGGATTCTATCAATCAGCCCCAGCATTTT. This gives the protein CASSQFWDSINQPQHF. The chain employs TRBV23-1 and TRBJ1-5; D is unclear. TRBV23-1 is an open reading frame, and its role is uncertain. V was pared by 1 base and J by 3 bases, with 13 bases between. The CDR3 contains 16 residues.

The chain uses TRBV7-2 and TRBJ2-7; D uncertain. The CDR3 length is 18 residues. V was clipped by 3 bases and J by 0 bases, with 21 bases between them. Germline V CDR1 and CDR2: SGHTA, FQGNSA. CDR3 DNA: TGTGCCAGCAGCTTCTCCGGGCAGCGCCCCTCTGCCTCCTACGAGCAGTACTTC. This translates into CASSFSGQRPSASYEQYF. The full variable domain, with the rest looked up from reference TRBV7-2 and TRBJ2-7, is GAGVSQSPSNKVTEKGKDVELRCDPISGHTALYWYRQSLGQGLEFLIYFQGNSAPDKSGLPSDRFSAERTGGSVSTLTIQRTQQEDSAVYLCASSFSGQRPSASYEQYFGPGTRLTVT.

The V call is TRBV30, the J call TRBJ1-1; TRBD1 agrees at 9 bases. With 4 bases clipped from V and 3 bases from J, the junction kept 6 bases outside the gene matches. CDR1 and CDR2 (germline): GTSNPN, SVGIG (reference sequence). CDR3 length: 14 residues. CDR3 DNA sequence: TGTGCCTGGAACCGGGACAGGGTGGACACTGAAGCTTTCTTT. It yields the protein CAWNRDRVDTEAFF.

V usage is TRBV5-6 and J usage is TRBJ1-1, with a tentative D call TRBD1 (6 bases). Trimming pared 1 base from V and 4 bases from J, leaving 26 bases between. The CDR3 sequence is 19 residues long. The germline V gene encodes CDR1 SGHDT and CDR2 YYEEEE. The CDR3 bases are TGTGCCAGCAGCTTGTTGGGGGCGGACGGACAGACTGAAAGCACTGAAGCTTTCTTT. It translates to CASSLLGADGQTESTEAFF.

The gene calls are TRBV13 and TRBJ1-2, with TRBD1 matching 11 bases. The J segment lost 7 bases and the V segment lost 6 bases, leaving 7 bases of the junction unmatched. Germline CDR1 and CDR2: PRHDT and FYEKMQ (reference sequence). The CDR3 is made up of 14 amino acids. CDR3 coding DNA: TGTGCCAGCAGGCGGACAGGGGGCTTACTTGGCTACACCTTC. Amino acids: CASRRTGGLLGYTF.

The rearrangement uses TRBV5-4 and TRBJ2-7; 11 nucleotides agree with TRBD1. The trim removed 4 bases at V and 3 bases at J, leaving 6 bases unmatched. The CDR3 is 15 amino acids. CDR1 and CDR2 (germline): SGHNT, YYREEE (reference sequence). The CDR3 DNA sequence: TGTGCCAGCAGCACGTCCGGGACAGGGGGCTACGAGCAGTACTTC. Translating gives CASSTSGTGGYEQYF.

The CDR3 DNA sequence: TGCGCCAGCAGCTTGCAGGGGAGCTCCTATAATTCACCCCTCCACTTT. Encoded protein: CASSLQGSSYNSPLHF. The J gene is TRBJ1-6, the V gene TRBV5-1; TRBD1 is a possible D gene (6 bases). The CDR3 sequence is 16 residues long. V dropped 1 base and J dropped 0 bases, with 8 bases sitting between them. Germline CDR1 and CDR2: SGHRS and YFSETQ.

V is TRBV6-5 and J is TRBJ1-4; D is unresolved. Trimming took 6 bases from V and 0 from J, leaving 11 bases between them. Germline assignment: CDR1 MNHEY and CDR2 SVGAGI. The CDR3 extends over 15 amino acids. CDR3 in amino acids: CASRKGRATNEKLFF. CDR3 sequence (DNA): TGTGCCAGCAGAAAAGGGCGTGCAACTAATGAAAAACTGTTTTTT.